One and the same sample provided the 3 T cell receptor beta chains below, sequenced in a study of shared clonotypes between healthy human individuals. Naivety among CD8 cells was defined by CD45RO negativity and positive CCR7 selection, thereby excluding terminally differentiated effector memory CD45RA+ cells. Sequencing used immunoSEQ multiplex PCR; TCRdb keeps in-frame clones, though not all of them. The table has under 2,000,000 clones, just under 95% seen once; the top ten hold 1.2%. Sequencing was done on a sample of naive CD8+ T cells sorted from blood. Every receptor here comes from a man between 18 and 29 years old in good health.

The chain joins TRBV4-1 to TRBJ2-7, with a weak D call TRBD1 (5 bases). Germline V gives CDR1 MGHRA, CDR2 YSYEKL. CDR3 length equals 16 residues. Trimming removed 1 base from V and 3 bases from J, with 16 bases in between. CDR3 protein: CASSQGPGMSGYEQYF. The CDR3 DNA follows: TGCGCCAGCAGCCAAGGTCCAGGGATGAGTGGCTACGAGCAGTACTTC.

This rearrangement joins TRBV7-9 to TRBJ2-3; TRBD1 agrees at 7 bases. J lost 3 bases, V lost 1 base, and 10 bases had no gene match. The CDR3 has 17 amino acids. From germline, CDR1 is SEHNR and CDR2 FQNEAQ (reference sequence). The CDR3, as DNA: TGTGCCAGCAGCTTAGGGGTTCCCAGGGGGTTGACAGATACGCAGTATTTT. Translated, it gives CASSLGVPRGLTDTQYF.

This sequence joins TRBV11-3 and TRBJ2-1; D is ambiguous. The CDR3 length is 11 residues. Between the trimmed V and J ends, which lost 3 bases and 8 bases, there was a span of 5 bases. The germline CDR1 and CDR2 sequences are SGHNT and YENEEA. In nucleotides, the CDR3 is TGTGCCAGCAGCTTTGGGGATGAGCAGTTCTTC. Its protein product is CASSFGDEQFF. Full variable domain (outside the CDR3, taken from reference TRBV11-3 and TRBJ2-1): EAGVVQSPRYKIIEKKQPVAFWCNPISGHNTLYWYLQNLGQGPELLIRYENEEAVDDSQLPKDRFSAERLKGVDSTLKIQPAELGDSAVYLCASSFGDEQFFGPGTRLTVL.